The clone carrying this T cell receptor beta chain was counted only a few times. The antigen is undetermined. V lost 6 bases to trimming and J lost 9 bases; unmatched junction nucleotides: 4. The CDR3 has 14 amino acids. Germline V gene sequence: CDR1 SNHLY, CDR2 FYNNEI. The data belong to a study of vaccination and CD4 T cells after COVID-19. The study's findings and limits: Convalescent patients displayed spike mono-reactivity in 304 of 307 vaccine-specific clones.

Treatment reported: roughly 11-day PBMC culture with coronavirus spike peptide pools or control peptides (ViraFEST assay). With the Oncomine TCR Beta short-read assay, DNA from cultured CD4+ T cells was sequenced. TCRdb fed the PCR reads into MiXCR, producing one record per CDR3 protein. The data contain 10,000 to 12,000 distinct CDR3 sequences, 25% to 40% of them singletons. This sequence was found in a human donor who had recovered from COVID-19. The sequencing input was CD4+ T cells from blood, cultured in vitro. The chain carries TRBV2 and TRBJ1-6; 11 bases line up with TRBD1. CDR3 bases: TGTGCCAGCAGGGAGGACAGGGGGCCTTCACCCCTCCACTTT. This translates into CASREDRGPSPLHF.